The next 11 T cell receptor delta chains were all read from a single sample in a study of γδ T cells in repeated Plasmodium falciparum infection. TCRdb used CATT to re-call clones from the multiplex PCR reads. The profile shows 50,000 or so delta-chain clones, 1.6% of them singletons. Vgamma9/Vdelta2+ and Vdelta2-negative gammadelta T cells were flow-sorted from PBMC for bulk sequencing. Sequenced: gamma-delta T cells from blood. These receptors were obtained from a pool of human donors (malaria-infected and uninfected, not separated).

Concerning this clone itself: A far larger clone lies a single base away; this is likely a read error. The same CDR3 also results from other DNA sequences found in this sample. This sequence joins TRDV3 and TRDJ1; unclear D gene. In germline, CDR1 is TVYSNPD, CDR2 GDNSRS (reference sequence). The CDR3 spans 12 residues. The CDR3 nucleotides are TGCGCCTTTAAACCCTACACCGATAAACTCATCTTT. Its translation: CAFKPYTDKLIF. The full variable domain, its missing parts supplied by reference TRDV3 and TRDJ1, is CDKVTQSSPDQTVASGSEVVLLCTYDTVYSNPDLFWYRIRPDYSFQFVFYGDNSRSEGADFTQGRFSVKHILTQKAFHLVISPVRTEDSATYYCAFKPYTDKLIFGKGTRVTVEP.

This chain links TRDV1 with TRDJ1; 13 nucleotides agree with TRDD3. In the absence of a J gene in TCRdb, the DNA was matched to germline to assign it here. The length of the CDR3 is 26 residues. Germline lookup yields CDR1 TSWWSYY and CDR2 QGS. J gave up 0 bases and V 3 bases, and 31 bases lay outside the gene matches. The CDR3 nucleotides read TGTGCTCTTGGGGATCCCGAGATCTTCCGTTCCCTTGTACTGGGGGATACGCGCGCACACACCGATAAACTCATCTTT. This codes for CALGDPEIFRSLVLGDTRAHTDKLIF.

A few counts support this clone. The TCRdb protein, from a much larger clone, departs from this DNA's translation at residue 7, likely by read error; the protein shown derives from the DNA. With the J gene uncalled, the V gene is TRDV1. The CDR3 extends over 11 amino acids. Germline CDR1 TSWWSYY, CDR2 QGS. CDR3 nucleotides: TGTGCTCTTGGGGAACCCACCGGGCTCATCTTT. It is translated as CALGEPTGLIF.

Turning to this clone: TCRdb's entry gives the protein of a much larger clone, which mismatches this DNA's translation at residue 12, likely from a read error; the protein reported here is translated from the DNA. The chain uses TRDV1 and TRDJ1, with TRDD3 matching 12 bases. CDR1 is TSWWSYY and CDR2 is QGS in the germline V gene. V was pared by 0 bases and J by 1 base, with 24 bases of the junction left unmatched. There are 24 residues in the CDR3. The DNA of the CDR3 is TGTGCTCTTGGGGAACTAGCGACTCCTACATTGATGTGCGCTGGGGGATACGGCACCGATAAACTCATCTTT. Translation: CALGELATPTLMCAGGYGTDKLIF.

This clone has a handful of counts. TCRdb's protein for this DNA is that of a much larger clone and differs from the translation at residue 17, likely a read error; the protein shown is the DNA translation. The J gene is TRDJ1, the V gene TRDV1, with D possibly TRDD2 on 5 matching bases. The J gene was not available in TCRdb and was assigned here by matching the DNA to germline segments. Germline-derived CDR1 and CDR2 are TSWWSYY and QGS. The CDR3 sequence is 20 residues long. CDR3 nucleotides: TGTGCTCTTGGGCCTTTCCTCTCCTCCGTACGAGTTTCTTACACCGATAGACTCATCTTT. Protein sequence: CALGPFLSSVRVSYTDRLIF.

In its sample, this clone was seen a few times. The protein TCRdb lists belongs to a much larger clone and differs from this DNA's translation at residue 8, which points to a read error; the protein shown is made from the DNA. Other DNA sequences from this sample encode an identical CDR3 as well. This sequence joins TRDV1 and TRDJ1; 7 bases fit TRDD3. J gave up 6 bases and V 3 bases, and 16 bases lay outside the gene matches. This CDR3 comprises 17 residues. Germline V gene sequence: CDR1 TSWWSYY, CDR2 QGS. The CDR3 DNA reads TGTGCTCTTGGGGAGGGAGTGGTGGATACGAATTCGTATAAACTCATCTTT. The encoded protein is CALGEGVVDTNSYKLIF.

About this clone itself: The protein that TCRdb holds for this DNA derives from a much larger clone and differs from the translated DNA at residue 7, which likely indicates a read error; the protein shown here is translated from the DNA. The chain recombines TRDV1 with TRDJ1, with 11 positions matching TRDD3. Assignment of the J gene here rests on matching the DNA to germline, because TCRdb gives none. J was trimmed by 6 bases and V by 4 bases; bases with no gene match: 10. Germline lookup yields CDR1 TSWWSYY and CDR2 QGS. The CDR3 covers 16 residues. CDR3 coding DNA: TGTGCTCTTGGGGTTACGGTACTGGGGGATATCTATAAACTCATCTTT. It encodes CALGVTVLGDIYKLIF.

On this clone itself: A far larger clone is just one base off, so this is likely a read error. The same CDR3 arises from other DNA sequences in this sample as well. The chain employs TRDV1 and TRDJ1, with D possibly TRDD2 on 6 matching bases. TCRdb gives no J gene; it was assigned here by matching the DNA to germline. CDR1 TSWWSYY and CDR2 QGS come from the germline V gene. V was shortened by 0 bases and J by 0 bases, with 32 bases between the two germline ends. This CDR3 comprises 23 residues. The CDR3 DNA sequence: TGTGCTCTTGGGGAACTTCCACTCCTACGAGGTGGGTGGGATTCAGCGTACACCGATAAACTCATCTTT. Encoded protein: CALGELPLLRGGWDSAYTDKLIF.

This clone came up a few times. For this DNA, TCRdb reports the protein of a much larger clone, which diverges at residue 21, most likely from a read error; the protein presented here is translated directly from the DNA. The V call is TRDV1, the J call TRDJ3; maybe TRDD3 (5 bases). The J gene, left out of TCRdb, was set here by checking the DNA against germline. This CDR3 has 24 amino acids. Germline assignment: CDR1 TSWWSYY and CDR2 QGS. CDR3 sequence: CALGELGNSLGRQTAPWDTRKMFF. The CDR3 nucleotides are TGTGCTCTTGGGGAACTAGGGAACAGTCTGGGCCGTCAAACGGCCCCCTGGGACACCCGAAAGATGTTTTTC.

This clone was counted between two and nine times. A far bigger clonotype differs at one base, so this is likely a read error. The chain couples TRDV1 to TRDJ1, with 10 bases aligning to TRDD3. TCRdb offers no J gene call, so here the DNA was matched to germline to obtain one. Germline CDR1 reads TSWWSYY; CDR2 reads QGS. The CDR3 length is 16 residues. CDR3 in DNA: TGTGCCCTCAGAGGGGGATACGCGGGTTACTGGGATAAACTCATCTTT. Translating it yields CALRGGYAGYWDKLIF.

In its sample, this clone was seen a few times. The amino acid sequence in TCRdb belongs to a much larger clone and departs from this DNA's translation at residue 9, likely a sequencing read error; the sequence shown is translated from the DNA. The chain combines TRDV1 with TRDJ1, with D possibly being TRDD2 (6 bases). The J gene comes from matching the DNA to germline here; TCRdb lacks it. This CDR3 is 20 amino acids long. Germline V gene data show CDR1 as TSWWSYY and CDR2 as QGS. Deletions cut 1 base from V and 0 bases from J, with 24 bases between. CDR3: CALGEPKGPSPLTDTDKLIF. As DNA, the CDR3 is TGTGCTCTTGGGGAACCCAAAGGCCCTTCCCCCTTAACTGACACCGATAAACTCATCTTT.